This T cell receptor (beta chain) appears in the sequencing data of a study of technical replicates of blood from a handful of donors. TCRdb's copy holds only in-frame clones and misses some; the assay was immunoSEQ multiplex PCR. The table lists about 88,000 clones, roughly 94% of them singletons, with less than 0.35% in the top ten. Sequenced: T cells isolated from PBMCs. This clonotype originated in a human donor in good health.

CDR3 residues: CASSVASSGANVLTF. CDR3 bases: TGTGCCAGCAGCGTAGCTAGCTCTGGGGCCAACGTCCTGACTTTC. The chain uses TRBV9 and TRBJ2-6; D is unresolved. This CDR3 region has 15 residues. The V end was cut by 0 bases, the J end by 0 bases, with 4 bases between. Germline-derived CDR1 and CDR2 are SGDLS and YYNGEE.